This TCR beta chain originates from a study of cytomegalovirus exposure and HLA in healthy donors. The study, taken as a whole, reports: Follow-up analysis later connected one missense variant in DCLRE1C with trimming of TCR beta V- and J-genes. CMV serostatus stood as the only immune exposure information on hand. According to the study, around 180 TCR beta chains were cytomegalovirus-associated.

The table lists this clone with a count of one. What it binds is unknown. In the PCR, 60 Vbeta and 13 Jbeta primers were used. Profiling relied on immunoSEQ multiplex PCR, and the TCRdb table lists in-frame clones only, not all of them. The sample lists 220,000 or so clones; approximately 79% were seen once. The CDR3 is 15 residues long. Per germline, CDR1 SGHNT and CDR2 YYREEE (reference sequence). V dropped 0 bases and J dropped 3 bases, with 13 bases sitting between them. The V and J genes are TRBV5-4 and TRBJ2-7, with unresolved D. The sequencing sample was made of PBMCs. The clonotype was recovered from a man in his fifties or sixties in good health and CMV-seronegative. The CDR3 DNA sequence: TGTGCCAGCAGCTTGGACCAAGTCCAGATCTACGAGCAGTACTTC. This codes for CASSLDQVQIYEQYF.